Here is one TCR beta chain with its context. Profiled with immunoSEQ multiplex PCR; TCRdb holds only in-frame clones, not every one. The sample includes 80,000 to 130,000 clones, about 89% of them seen just once. This sample is part of a study of blood T cell repertoires in COVID-19. The CDR3 runs to 18 residues. Deletions cut 2 bases from V and 4 bases from J, with 21 bases between. Germline V gives CDR1 MNHEY, CDR2 SMNVEV (reference sequence). The chain recombines TRBV27 with TRBJ2-1; D is possibly TRBD2 (6 bases). The specimen was peripheral blood. This TCR was recovered from a man in his 60s with acute or convalescent COVID-19. Here the CDR3 DNA reads TGTGCCAGCAGTTTACGGTTTGGGTTAGCGGACAAGTACAATGAGCAGTTCTTC. Protein product: CASSLRFGLADKYNEQFF.